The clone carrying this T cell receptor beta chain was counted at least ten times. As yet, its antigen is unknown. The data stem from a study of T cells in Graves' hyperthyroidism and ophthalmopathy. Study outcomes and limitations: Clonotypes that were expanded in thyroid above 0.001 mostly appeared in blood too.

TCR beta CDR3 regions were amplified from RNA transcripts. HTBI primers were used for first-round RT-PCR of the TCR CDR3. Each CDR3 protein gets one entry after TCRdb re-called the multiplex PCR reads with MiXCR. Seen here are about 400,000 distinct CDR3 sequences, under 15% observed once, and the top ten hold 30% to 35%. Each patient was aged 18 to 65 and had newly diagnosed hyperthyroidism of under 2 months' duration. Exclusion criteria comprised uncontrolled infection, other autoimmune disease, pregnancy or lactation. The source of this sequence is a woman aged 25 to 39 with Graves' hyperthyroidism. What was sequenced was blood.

The CDR3: CSAPPATDPYEQYF. Written as DNA, the CDR3 is TGCAGTGCTCCTCCCGCAACAGACCCCTACGAGCAGTACTTC. The chain links TRBV20-1 to TRBJ2-7, with D hard to call. The CDR3 length is 14 residues. V was clipped by 5 bases and J by 2 bases, with 16 bases between them. Germline V gene sequence: CDR1 DFQATT, CDR2 SNEGSKA (reference sequence).